What follows are 25 T cell receptor beta chains derived from one specimen sequenced in a study of shared clonotypes between healthy human individuals. Here immunoSEQ multiplex PCR was the method, and the copy in TCRdb shows in-frame clones only, minus some. This table holds around 1 million clones, around three quarters found once. Source material: memory CD4+ T cells sorted from blood. Subset in this sample: CD45RA-negative fraction. The receptors here all came from a man aged 18 to 29 in good health.

V is TRBV4-1 and J is TRBJ2-1, with 7 bases matching TRBD1. Unmatched junction bases numbered 7, after V lost 2 bases and J lost 0 bases. The V gene's germline CDR1 is MGHRA and CDR2 YSYEKL. The CDR3 length is 17 residues. CDR3 amino acids: CASSQRGGSLSYNEQFF. CDR3 in DNA: TGCGCCAGCAGCCAACGAGGGGGCTCTCTCTCCTACAATGAGCAGTTCTTC.

The chain combines TRBV7-9 with TRBJ1-3; tentative D call: TRBD1 (5 bases). The CDR3 length is 13 residues. Germline CDR1 reads SEHNR; CDR2 reads FQNEAQ (reference sequence). V was clipped by 11 bases and J by 4 bases, with 15 bases between them. CDR3 region: CAYPNPGGNTIYF. The DNA for the CDR3 is TGTGCCTACCCAAATCCAGGGGGAAACACCATATATTTT.

The chain couples TRBV2 to TRBJ1-4; D is perhaps TRBD1 (5 bases). V lost 5 bases to trimming and J lost 0 bases, with 13 bases between them. This CDR3 contains 16 residues. Per germline, CDR1 SNHLY and CDR2 FYNNEI. CDR3 sequence (DNA): TGTGCCAGCAGTATCGACAGAGTTGCAACTAATGAAAAACTGTTTTTT. Amino acid sequence: CASSIDRVATNEKLFF.

This chain uses TRBV9 with TRBJ2-7; D is ambiguous. The CDR3 loop spans 14 amino acids. V lost 0 bases to trimming and J lost 5 bases, with 12 bases between them. CDR1 SGDLS and CDR2 YYNGEE come from the germline V gene. In nucleotides, the CDR3 is TGTGCCAGCAGCGTAGCAGGAGATTACAACGAGCAGTACTTC. Encoded protein: CASSVAGDYNEQYF. Based on the CDR3 plus reference TRBV9 and TRBJ2-7, the full variable domain is DSGVTQTPKHLITATGQRVTLRCSPRSGDLSVYWYQQSLDQGLQFLIQYYNGEERAKGNILERFSAQQFPDLHSELNLSSLELGDSALYFCASSVAGDYNEQYFGPGTRLTVT.

The chain is built from TRBV19 and TRBJ2-2; the D is unclear. The germline V gene has CDR1 LNHDA and CDR2 SQIVND (reference sequence). Trimming took off 5 bases at V and 0 bases at J, with 7 bases between the two ends. The length of the CDR3 is 14 residues. In DNA, the CDR3 is TGTGCCAGTAGTTACGCAGCGAACACCGGGGAGCTGTTTTTT. This sequence encodes CASSYAANTGELFF.

Only one count was recorded for this clone. The chain employs TRBV28 and TRBJ2-3; D is ambiguous. Germline CDR1 is MDHEN and CDR2 is SYDVKM. CDR3 length: 12 residues. V was cut by 8 bases and J by 10 bases, with 16 bases left in between. The CDR3: CASSEDGQSQYF. The CDR3 nucleotides read TGTGCCAGCTCCGAAGACGGCCAGTCGCAGTATTTT.

The chain links TRBV5-1 to TRBJ2-6, with a tentative D call TRBD1 (5 bases). There are 16 residues in the CDR3. With 4 bases removed from V and 0 bases from J, the gap between germline ends came to 11 bases. Germline V gene lookup returns CDR1 SGHRS and CDR2 YFSETQ. The CDR3 spells CASSLGHASGANVLTF. The DNA of the CDR3 is TGCGCCAGCAGCCTCGGACACGCCTCTGGGGCCAACGTCCTGACTTTC.

About this clone itself: The same CDR3 can be traced to other DNA sequences in this sample. The DNA of the CDR3 is TGTGCCAGCAGTTACTCGTGGGATCAGCCCCAGCATTTT. It codes for CASSYSWDQPQHF. The chain uses TRBV6-6 and TRBJ1-5; D gene unclear. V was cut by 0 bases and J by 5 bases, with 5 bases left in between. CDR3 length: 13 residues. The germline V gene has CDR1 MNHNY and CDR2 SVGAGI (reference sequence).

The chain links TRBV27 to TRBJ2-3; 8 bases agree with TRBD2. With 7 bases clipped from V and 2 bases from J, the junction kept 14 bases outside the gene matches. This CDR3 comprises 17 residues. CDR1 is MNHEY and CDR2 is SMNVEV in the germline V gene (reference sequence). This chain's CDR3 is CASKGLAGVSLTDTQYF. The CDR3 coding sequence is TGTGCCAGCAAGGGTCTAGCGGGCGTCTCGCTCACAGATACGCAGTATTTT.

The gene calls are TRBV29-1 and TRBJ2-1, with D possibly being TRBD1 or TRBD2 (6 bases each). Germline V lookup: CDR1 SQVTM, CDR2 ANQGSEA. The germline V and J ends were trimmed by 7 bases and 6 bases, with 19 bases remaining between them. This CDR3 region has 14 residues. The CDR3 DNA reads TGCAGCGCCCTAAAGGGGGGTACTAGCAATGAGCAGTTCTTC. Protein sequence: CSALKGGTSNEQFF.

This clone was observed a handful of times. This chain uses TRBV7-2 with TRBJ2-3; 11 bases are shared with TRBD2. The ends lost 4 bases at V and 4 bases at J; junction bases unmatched: 7. CDR1 SGHTA and CDR2 FQGNSA come from the germline V gene. The CDR3 runs 16 residues. CDR3 sequence (DNA): TGTGCCAGCAGCTCCCGGGGTAGCGGGGGGGCAGATACGCAGTATTTT. It yields the protein CASSSRGSGGADTQYF.

The J gene is TRBJ2-7, the V gene TRBV10-3; D is possibly TRBD2 (6 bases). From germline, CDR1 is ENHRY and CDR2 SYGVKD. V was trimmed by 8 bases and J by 6 bases, leaving 11 bases between them. This CDR3 spans 11 amino acids. The CDR3 loop is CAIGGTGEQYF. CDR3 DNA sequence: TGTGCCATCGGGGGGACCGGCGAGCAGTACTTC.

The chain combines TRBV5-1 with TRBJ2-3, with D hard to call. V was cut by 3 bases and J by 2 bases, with 7 bases left in between. Germline V gives CDR1 SGHRS, CDR2 YFSETQ. The CDR3 contains 13 residues. The CDR3 DNA reads TGCGCCAGCAGCTCTGACCTCACAGATACGCAGTATTTT. Its protein is CASSSDLTDTQYF.

The chain recombines TRBV6-5 with TRBJ2-2, with 7 bases that match TRBD1. Trimming cost V 2 bases and J 7 bases; bases outside gene matches: 7. CDR3 length: 15 amino acids. Germline V lookup: CDR1 MNHEY, CDR2 SVGAGI. The CDR3 is CASSYPGTADGELFF. The DNA for the CDR3 is TGTGCCAGCAGTTACCCGGGGACAGCAGACGGGGAGCTGTTTTTT.

The chain combines TRBV18 with TRBJ1-3, with no clear D. The V end lost 4 bases, the J end lost 4 bases, and 17 bases lay between the germline ends. From germline, CDR1 is KGHSH and CDR2 LQKENI. The CDR3 covers 16 residues. The CDR3 sequence: CASSLMDIVSGNTIYF. The CDR3 DNA reads TGTGCCAGCTCACTCATGGATATTGTGTCGGGAAACACCATATATTTT.

This rearrangement joins TRBV7-2 to TRBJ2-7, with a tentative D call TRBD2 (6 bases). CDR3 size: 12 residues. Per germline, CDR1 SGHTA and CDR2 FQGNSA. V was trimmed by 4 bases and J by 9 bases, leaving 13 bases between them. In DNA form, the CDR3 reads TGTGCCAGCAGCTCCCGGGGGTATGGGCAGTACTTC. It yields the protein CASSSRGYGQYF.

The genes are TRBV30 and TRBJ1-2, with D possibly matching TRBD1 (6 bases). This CDR3 spans 14 amino acids. Germline V gene lookup returns CDR1 GTSNPN and CDR2 SVGIG (reference sequence). V lost 4 bases, J lost 8 bases, and 20 bases lay in between. The CDR3 is CAWTLSGRGQGYTF. The CDR3 DNA sequence: TGTGCCTGGACCCTGTCGGGCAGGGGCCAGGGCTACACCTTC.

V is TRBV7-4 and J is TRBJ1-1; tentative D call: TRBD1 (5 bases). This CDR3 region has 15 residues. The germline V gene encodes CDR1 SGHVT and CDR2 SQSDAQ. CDR3 region: CGRVAADTGNFEAFF. For the CDR3, the DNA is TGTGGGAGGGTAGCAGCGGACACCGGTAACTTTGAAGCTTTCTTT.

The V gene is TRBV5-3, the J gene TRBJ2-1, with TRBD1 as a possible D gene (6 bases). TRBV5-3 is an ORF for which the function is uncertain. Deletions cut 4 bases from V and 2 bases from J, with 16 bases between. The CDR3 runs to 16 residues. Here the CDR3 reads CARSQGQFITYNEQFF. The CDR3 DNA sequence: TGTGCCAGAAGCCAAGGACAGTTTATCACCTACAATGAGCAGTTCTTC.

The rearrangement uses TRBV5-5 and TRBJ1-5, with D unresolved. The CDR3 runs to 14 residues. The germline V gene encodes CDR1 SGHKS and CDR2 YYEKEE (reference sequence). Trimming removed 5 bases from V and 6 bases from J, with 15 bases in between. CDR3 nucleotides: TGTGCCAGCAGACTGGCAGTAGAAAGTCAGCCCCAGCATTTT. Its protein is CASRLAVESQPQHF.

The chain recombines TRBV5-4 with TRBJ2-2; 7 nucleotides line up with TRBD2. CDR3 size: 15 residues. Germline loops: CDR1 SGHNT, CDR2 YYREEE (reference sequence). J lost 0 bases, V lost 3 bases, and 2 bases had no gene match. The CDR3 region has the DNA TGTGCCAGCAGCTGGGGAGGGTCGAACACCGGGGAGCTGTTTTTT. As protein: CASSWGGSNTGELFF.

There are a few counts of this clone. This chain uses TRBV6-1 with TRBJ2-5; a possible D gene is TRBD2 (6 bases). The V end lost 8 bases, the J end lost 1 base, and 11 bases lay between the germline ends. The CDR3 length is 13 residues. CDR1 is MNHNS and CDR2 is SASEGT in the germline V gene. The CDR3, as DNA: TGTGCCAGCTTACGGGGGACCCAAGAGACCCAGTACTTC. Protein product: CASLRGTQETQYF.

This clone was detected once. The chain combines TRBV6-7 with TRBJ2-7; 10 bases align to TRBD2. TRBV6-7 is annotated as an ORF whose role is uncertain. The V segment lost 0 bases and the J segment 2 bases; nucleotides outside the gene matches: 13. The CDR3 runs 19 residues. CDR3 coding DNA: TGTGCCAGCAGTTACTCCCCGGGGGAGCGGGGGGGCAGCACCTACGAGCAGTACTTC. This translates into CASSYSPGERGGSTYEQYF.

The chain joins TRBV6-1 to TRBJ1-2; 8 bases agree with TRBD1. With V trimmed by 5 bases and J by 8 bases, 10 bases remained unmatched. Germline V gives CDR1 MNHNS, CDR2 SASEGT. The CDR3 has 14 amino acids. CDR3 in amino acids: CASSTQGASHGYTF. The CDR3 bases are TGTGCCAGCAGTACTCAGGGGGCGTCTCACGGCTACACCTTC.

Note on this clone: Since a far larger clone is one base different, this is likely a read error. At the DNA level, this CDR3 is encoded by other sequences in the same sample as well. The CDR3 nucleotides read TGCAGCGTTGCCTTGGGACAGGGGGACAATTCGCCCCTCCACTTT. Its translation is CSVALGQGDNSPLHF. This chain uses TRBV29-1 with TRBJ1-6; 11 bases agree with TRBD1. Germline-derived CDR1 and CDR2 are SQVTM and ANQGSEA. The CDR3 is 15 residues long.